The 18 T cell receptor beta chains below were found in one sample sequenced in a study of cytomegalovirus exposure and HLA in healthy donors. PCR primers comprised 60 Vbeta and 13 Jbeta primers. Assay: immunoSEQ multiplex PCR; the TCRdb copy retains only in-frame clones and omits some. Of 190,000 or so clones listed, 80% are singletons. Specimen: PBMCs. The receptors derive from a boy aged 5-17 years in good health and CMV-seronegative.

This rearrangement joins TRBV27 to TRBJ2-6; 11 positions agree with TRBD2. CDR3 size: 19 residues. J lost 0 bases, V lost 5 bases, and 9 bases had no gene match. Germline CDR1 is MNHEY and CDR2 is SMNVEV (reference sequence). The DNA of the CDR3 is TGTGCCAGCAGTCGACGACCGGGACTAGCGGCCTCTGGGGCCAACGTCCTGACTTTC. Translated, it gives CASSRRPGLAASGANVLTF.

This clone was seen once. The chain has TRBV4-3 and TRBJ2-3, with 9 bases that match TRBD1. Germline V gives CDR1 LGHNA, CDR2 YSLEER. The trim removed 0 bases at V and 1 base at J, leaving 2 bases unmatched. The CDR3 consists of 16 residues. In DNA form, the CDR3 reads TGCGCCAGCAGCCAAGATCGGGACAGGGGCACAGATACGCAGTATTTT. Amino acids: CASSQDRDRGTDTQYF.

This chain uses TRBV4-1 with TRBJ1-1, with D possibly matching TRBD1 (6 bases). Per the germline V gene, CDR1 is MGHRA and CDR2 is YSYEKL. V lost 5 bases, J lost 0 bases, and 19 bases lay in between. The CDR3 is made up of 17 amino acids. For the CDR3, the DNA is TGCGCCAGCAGCTATCAGTCAGGGGTTTTAATGAACACTGAAGCTTTCTTT. This translates into CASSYQSGVLMNTEAFF.

This clone was seen once. V is TRBV2 and J is TRBJ1-5; D not certain. CDR3 length equals 13 residues. Trimming took 3 bases from V and 4 from J, leaving 7 bases between them. Germline values: CDR1 SNHLY, CDR2 FYNNEI. The CDR3 coding sequence is TGTGCCAGCAGTGAGTGGAGGAATCAGCCCCAGCATTTT. It is translated as CASSEWRNQPQHF.

The V gene is TRBV4-2, the J gene TRBJ1-6; TRBD1 might be the D (6 bases). V lost 2 bases and J 11 bases, leaving 13 bases between the germline ends. This CDR3 comprises 14 residues. The germline gives CDR1 LGHNA, CDR2 YNFKEQ. The CDR3 reads CASSQPRGITPLHF. Here the CDR3 DNA reads TGTGCCAGCAGCCAACCCAGGGGTATAACACCCCTCCACTTT.

This clone appeared a single time. The V and J genes are TRBV29-1 and TRBJ1-1; 8 nucleotides align to TRBD1. The ends lost 7 bases at V and 11 bases at J; junction bases unmatched: 18. There are 14 residues in the CDR3. Looked up from germline, CDR1 is SQVTM and CDR2 is ANQGSEA. The CDR3 reads CSARTTPTTGDAFF. CDR3 coding DNA: TGCAGCGCCAGAACGACCCCCACGACAGGGGACGCTTTCTTT.

The gene calls are TRBV14 and TRBJ2-7, with 7 bases fitting TRBD1. The CDR3 has 15 residues. J gave up 1 base and V 2 bases, and 5 bases lay outside the gene matches. Germline lookup yields CDR1 SGHDN and CDR2 FVKESK. The DNA of the CDR3 is TGTGCCAGCAGCCAATTGACAGGGAAGTCCTACGAGCAGTACTTC. Translating it yields CASSQLTGKSYEQYF.

The chain has TRBV30 and TRBJ1-1, with TRBD1 matching over 9 bases. This CDR3 spans 15 amino acids. Germline V lookup: CDR1 GTSNPN, CDR2 SVGIG (reference sequence). V was clipped by 3 bases and J by 5 bases; unmatched bases: 10. The CDR3 sequence is CAWSLLRDRETEAFF. CDR3 DNA: TGTGCCTGGAGCCTTTTGCGGGACAGGGAAACTGAAGCTTTCTTT.

This clone showed up just once. The rearrangement uses TRBV11-2 and TRBJ2-7, with 8 bases fitting TRBD2. The CDR3 length is 17 residues. The J segment lost 1 base and the V segment lost 4 bases, leaving 12 bases of the junction unmatched. CDR1 and CDR2 from the germline V gene are SGHAT and FQNNGV. CDR3 region: CASSWGLLAGPSYEQYF. The DNA for the CDR3 is TGTGCCAGCAGCTGGGGGTTATTAGCGGGGCCTTCCTACGAGCAGTACTTC.

This chain joins TRBV11-2 and TRBJ1-5, with 8 bases lining up with TRBD1. This CDR3 contains 14 residues. CDR1 SGHAT and CDR2 FQNNGV come from the germline V gene. V was clipped by 3 bases and J by 9 bases; unmatched bases: 7. The CDR3 DNA follows: TGTGCCAGCAGCTTTATGACAGGGGATTCGCCCCAGCATTTT. As protein: CASSFMTGDSPQHF.

Note on this clone: An end of the junction differs from the germline gene, which may be a read error. This chain uses TRBV10-3 with TRBJ2-1; a weak D match, TRBD1 (7 bases). The CDR3 consists of 17 residues. Germline CDR1 is ENHRY and CDR2 is SYGVKD. CDR3 region: CGISETRDRPGRNEQFF. Written as DNA, the CDR3 is TGTGGCATCAGTGAGACTAGGGACAGACCCGGGCGAAATGAGCAGTTCTTC.

The chain combines TRBV7-9 with TRBJ2-3; D possibly corresponds to TRBD1 (6 bases). Germline assignment: CDR1 SEHNR and CDR2 FQNEAQ (reference sequence). This CDR3 is built from 14 residues. V lost 1 base to trimming and J lost 1 base, with 6 bases between them. The CDR3 DNA is TGTGCCAGCAGCTTAGAGGGGGGCACAGATACGCAGTATTTT. Amino acid sequence: CASSLEGGTDTQYF.

This rearrangement joins TRBV21-1 to TRBJ2-4; the D call of TRBD1 is as the table states it, not checked on the DNA. TRBV21-1 is noted as a pseudogene. The CDR3 spans 15 residues. CDR3 coding DNA: TGTGCCAGCAGCGGACCGGGACAGGGGGAAAACATTCAGTACTTC. Its translation: CASSGPGQGENIQYF.

The chain uses TRBV6-6 and TRBJ2-7, with D perhaps matching TRBD2 (6 bases). Trimming stripped 8 bases from V and 5 bases from J, with 13 bases between. This CDR3 has 12 residues. Germline lookup yields CDR1 MNHNY and CDR2 SVGAGI (reference sequence). In DNA form, the CDR3 reads TGTGCCAGCCGGTTAGCGGCCGACGAGCAGTACTTC. Its protein product is CASRLAADEQYF.

This chain uses TRBV4-3 with TRBJ2-5; TRBD2 aligns across 10 bases. Losses at the gene ends were 0 bases for V and 5 bases for J; bases not matched to a gene: 3. The germline gives CDR1 LGHNA, CDR2 YSLEER. CDR3 length: 15 residues. The CDR3: CASSQELAGWETQYF. The CDR3 DNA follows: TGCGCCAGCAGCCAAGAACTAGCGGGATGGGAGACCCAGTACTTC.

The rearrangement links TRBV7-8 to TRBJ2-2; TRBD1 is a possible D gene (5 bases). V lost 5 bases and J 7 bases, leaving 17 bases between the germline ends. The CDR3 totals 15 residues. Looked up from germline, CDR1 is SGHVS and CDR2 is FQNEAQ. CDR3 loop: CASSPGSFAVGELFF. DNA for the CDR3: TGTGCCAGCAGCCCAGGGTCTTTTGCCGTCGGGGAGCTGTTTTTT.

The V and J genes are TRBV6-6 and TRBJ2-7, with D maybe TRBD1 (6 bases). The CDR3 runs 16 residues. CDR1 MNHNY and CDR2 SVGAGI come from the germline V gene (reference sequence). Trimming shortened V by 6 bases and J by 1 base, and 19 bases separated the two germline ends. CDR3 in DNA: TGTGCCAGCAGAACGAAACCCCGGGACATTTCCTACGAGCAGTACTTC. This encodes CASRTKPRDISYEQYF.

This chain uses TRBV7-2 with TRBJ2-5, with 11 bases matching TRBD2. The CDR3 loop spans 18 amino acids. V lost 1 base, J lost 1 base, and 8 bases stayed unmatched. CDR1 is SGHTA and CDR2 is FQGNSA in the germline V gene. CDR3 sequence (DNA): TGTGCCAGCAGCTTAGGAATAGCGGGAGGGCCGGTCCAAGAGACCCAGTACTTC. Its protein product is CASSLGIAGGPVQETQYF. Supplemented by reference TRBV7-2 and TRBJ2-5, the full variable domain reads GAGVSQSPSNKVTEKGKDVELRCDPISGHTALYWYRQSLGQGLEFLIYFQGNSAPDKSGLPSDRFSAERTGGSVSTLTIQRTQQEDSAVYLCASSLGIAGGPVQETQYFGPGTRLLVL.